The 14 T cell receptor beta chains listed next were all sequenced from one sample in a study of cytomegalovirus exposure and HLA in healthy donors. The primer mix had 60 Vbeta and 13 Jbeta primers. Libraries were prepared by immunoSEQ multiplex PCR; TCRdb keeps only in-frame clonotypes and omits some of them. The data hold approximately 110,000 clones, with about 70% observed a single time. Sample: PBMCs. The receptors shown here come from a woman aged 25-40 years in good health and CMV-seronegative.

The rearrangement joins TRBV5-1 to TRBJ1-4; possibly TRBD1 for D (5 bases). CDR1 is SGHRS, CDR2 YFSETQ, per germline. Trimming cost V 4 bases and J 5 bases, with 12 bases left between them. The CDR3 sequence is 14 residues long. The DNA of the CDR3 is TGCGCCAGCAGCCGCGGGACGCTGAATGAAAAACTGTTTTTT. Protein sequence: CASSRGTLNEKLFF.

This chain links TRBV7-6 with TRBJ1-3; TRBD1 aligns across 8 bases. The germline gives CDR1 SGHVS, CDR2 FNYEAQ. The CDR3 is made up of 13 amino acids. V trimming: 1 base; J trimming: 7 bases; junction bases outside the gene matches: 0. This CDR3 reads CASSLGTGNTIYF. The CDR3 DNA reads TGTGCCAGCAGCTTAGGGACAGGGAACACCATATATTTT.

This chain uses TRBV11-2 with TRBJ1-6; 8 bases agree with TRBD1. Germline loops: CDR1 SGHAT, CDR2 FQNNGV. The length of the CDR3 is 15 residues. The J segment lost 10 bases and the V segment lost 0 bases, leaving 5 bases of the junction unmatched. The CDR3: CASSLEGTGGSPLHF. The DNA for the CDR3 is TGTGCCAGCAGCTTAGAAGGTACAGGGGGATCACCCCTCCACTTT. Full variable domain (missing parts from reference TRBV11-2 and TRBJ1-6): EAGVAQSPRYKIIEKRQSVAFWCNPISGHATLYWYQQILGQGPKLLIQFQNNGVVDDSQLPKDRFSAERLKGVDSTLKIQPAKLEDSAVYLCASSLEGTGGSPLHFGNGTRLTVT.

Only a few counts were recorded for this clone. V gene TRBV9 combines with J gene TRBJ1-6; no clear D gene. The CDR3 spans 14 residues. Germline V gives CDR1 SGDLS, CDR2 YYNGEE. V was pared by 2 bases and J by 6 bases, with 9 bases between. CDR3: CASSVLNSNSPLHF. The CDR3 bases are TGTGCCAGCAGCGTCTTAAACAGTAATTCACCCCTCCACTTT.

This clone was detected a few times. This rearrangement joins TRBV30 to TRBJ1-1; no clear D gene. From germline, CDR1 is GTSNPN and CDR2 SVGIG (reference sequence). The CDR3 runs to 15 residues. Trimming took off 2 bases at V and 1 base at J, with 14 bases between the two ends. The CDR3 coding sequence is TGTGCCTGGAGTCCCCCGTCGTGGCAGAACACTGAAGCTTTCTTT. It encodes CAWSPPSWQNTEAFF.

At least ten counts were recorded for this clone. The CDR3 region has the DNA TGTGCCAGCAGTCTACAGGAGAACACTGAAGCTTTCTTT. Translating gives CASSLQENTEAFF. The chain recombines TRBV28 with TRBJ1-1, with D possibly TRBD1 on 5 matching bases. V lost 5 bases, J lost 1 base, and 8 bases lay in between. Germline loops: CDR1 MDHEN, CDR2 SYDVKM. The length of the CDR3 is 13 residues.

This sequence joins TRBV15 and TRBJ1-1; D call uncertain. This CDR3 has 15 residues. Germline CDR1 LNHNV, CDR2 YYDKDF (reference sequence). V was shortened by 0 bases and J by 2 bases, with 10 bases between the two germline ends. Here the CDR3 DNA reads TGTGCCACCAGCAGAGATCGCACGAGTAACACTGAAGCTTTCTTT. Translation gives CATSRDRTSNTEAFF.

This chain joins TRBV19 and TRBJ1-2, with 9 bases matching TRBD1. CDR3 length: 15 amino acids. Germline assignment: CDR1 LNHDA and CDR2 SQIVND (reference sequence). V shed 7 bases, J shed 6 bases, and the junction held 12 bases outside the gene matches. CDR3 region: CASTDPRQGENGYTF. CDR3 bases: TGTGCCAGTACCGACCCTCGACAGGGGGAGAATGGCTACACCTTC.

This clone has only a few counts. This chain connects TRBV4-2 to TRBJ2-7; 7 positions agree with TRBD2. Trimming took 0 bases from V and 4 from J; bases not matched to a gene: 12. The CDR3 extends over 17 amino acids. Per the germline V gene, CDR1 is LGHNA and CDR2 is YNFKEQ. CDR3: CASSQDGSAGEVYEQYF. The CDR3 region has the DNA TGTGCCAGCAGCCAAGACGGGTCGGCGGGAGAGGTTTACGAGCAGTACTTC.

This chain links TRBV5-1 with TRBJ1-5; possible D gene TRBD1, 5 bases. Germline CDR1 and CDR2: SGHRS and YFSETQ. V was clipped by 1 base and J by 9 bases, with 11 bases between them. The CDR3 sequence is 13 residues long. This chain's CDR3 is CASSLSGAPPQHF. The CDR3 coding sequence is TGCGCCAGCAGCTTGTCTGGGGCCCCGCCCCAGCATTTT.

This chain uses TRBV2 with TRBJ1-1, with 9 bases identical to TRBD1. Germline trimming cut 3 bases from V and 11 bases from J; bases unmatched to any gene: 13. CDR1 SNHLY and CDR2 FYNNEI come from the germline V gene. The CDR3 has 15 residues. The CDR3 protein is CASSDGHRDRVWAFF. For the CDR3, the DNA is TGTGCCAGCAGTGATGGCCACCGGGACAGGGTATGGGCTTTCTTT.

The rearrangement links TRBV9 to TRBJ1-1; 10 bases align to TRBD1. There are 14 residues in the CDR3. With V trimmed by 4 bases and J by 6 bases, 6 bases remained unmatched. In germline, CDR1 is SGDLS, CDR2 YYNGEE. CDR3 amino acids: CASSRQGAGAEAFF. The CDR3 DNA is TGTGCCAGCAGCCGACAGGGGGCAGGGGCTGAAGCTTTCTTT.

As regards this clone: An end of the junction differs from the germline gene, which may be a read error. The chain joins TRBV9 to TRBJ2-2; TRBD1 agrees at 8 bases. The CDR3 is made up of 15 amino acids. Germline CDR1 reads SGDLS; CDR2 reads YYNGEE. CDR3 region: CASQRTTGDTRELFF. The DNA for the CDR3 is TGTGCCAGCCAACGGACGACAGGGGACACCAGGGAGCTGTTTTTT.

V is TRBV5-1 and J is TRBJ2-1; a weak D match, TRBD2 (6 bases). V was shortened by 0 bases and J by 11 bases, with 9 bases between the two germline ends. There are 12 residues in the CDR3. CDR1 is SGHRS and CDR2 is YFSETQ in the germline V gene. CDR3 nucleotides: TGCGCCAGCAGCTTGGCCGGGACTCAGCAGTTCTTC. This gives the protein CASSLAGTQQFF.